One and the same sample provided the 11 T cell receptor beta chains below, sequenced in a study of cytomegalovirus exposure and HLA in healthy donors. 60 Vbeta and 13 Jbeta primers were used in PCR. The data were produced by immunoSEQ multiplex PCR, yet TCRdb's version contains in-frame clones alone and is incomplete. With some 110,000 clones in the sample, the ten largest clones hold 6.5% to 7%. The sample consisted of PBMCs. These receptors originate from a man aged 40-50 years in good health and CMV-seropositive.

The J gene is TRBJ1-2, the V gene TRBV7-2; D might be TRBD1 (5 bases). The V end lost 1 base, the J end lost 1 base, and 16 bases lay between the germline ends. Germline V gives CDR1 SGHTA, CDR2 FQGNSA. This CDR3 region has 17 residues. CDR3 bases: TGTGCCAGCAGCTTAGGGGGCCAACCGGGAGTTAACTATGGCTACACCTTC. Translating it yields CASSLGGQPGVNYGYTF. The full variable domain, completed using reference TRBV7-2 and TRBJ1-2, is GAGVSQSPSNKVTEKGKDVELRCDPISGHTALYWYRQSLGQGLEFLIYFQGNSAPDKSGLPSDRFSAERTGGSVSTLTIQRTQQEDSAVYLCASSLGGQPGVNYGYTFGSGTRLTVV.

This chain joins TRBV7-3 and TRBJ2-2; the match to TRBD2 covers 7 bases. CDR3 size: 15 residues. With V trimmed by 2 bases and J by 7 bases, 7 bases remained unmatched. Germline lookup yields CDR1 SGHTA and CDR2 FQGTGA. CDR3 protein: CASSLAGARFGELFF. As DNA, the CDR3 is TGTGCCAGCAGCTTAGCGGGAGCGAGATTCGGGGAGCTGTTTTTT.

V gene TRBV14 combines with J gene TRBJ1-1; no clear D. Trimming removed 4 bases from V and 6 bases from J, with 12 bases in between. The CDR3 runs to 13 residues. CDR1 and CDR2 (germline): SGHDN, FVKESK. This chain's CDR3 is CASSPRRAAEAFF. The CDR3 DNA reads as TGTGCCAGCAGCCCCCGAAGAGCCGCTGAAGCTTTCTTT. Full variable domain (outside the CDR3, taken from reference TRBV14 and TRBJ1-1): EAGVTQFPSHSVIEKGQTVTLRCDPISGHDNLYWYRRVMGKEIKFLLHFVKESKQDESGMPNNRFLAERTGGTYSTLKVQPAELEDSGVYFCASSPRRAAEAFFGQGTRLTVV.

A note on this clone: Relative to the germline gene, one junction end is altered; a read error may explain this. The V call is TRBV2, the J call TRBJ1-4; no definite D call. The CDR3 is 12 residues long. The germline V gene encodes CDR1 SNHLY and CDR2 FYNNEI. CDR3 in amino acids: CASSEGKGSVLF. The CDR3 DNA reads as TGTGCCAGCAGTGAGGGGAAAGGGAGTGTACTTTTT. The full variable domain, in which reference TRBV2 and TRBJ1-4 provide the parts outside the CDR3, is EPEVTQTPSHQVTQMGQEVILRCVPISNHLYFYWYRQILGQKVEFLVSFYNNEISEKSEIFDDQFSVERPDGSNFTLKIRSTKLEDSAMYFCASSEGKGSVLFGSGTQLSVL.

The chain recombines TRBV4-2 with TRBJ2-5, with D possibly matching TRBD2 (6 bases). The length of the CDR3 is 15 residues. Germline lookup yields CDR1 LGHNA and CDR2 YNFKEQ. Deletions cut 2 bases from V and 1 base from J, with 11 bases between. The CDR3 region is CASSQIWEAQETQYF. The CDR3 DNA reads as TGTGCCAGCAGCCAAATTTGGGAGGCCCAAGAGACCCAGTACTTC.

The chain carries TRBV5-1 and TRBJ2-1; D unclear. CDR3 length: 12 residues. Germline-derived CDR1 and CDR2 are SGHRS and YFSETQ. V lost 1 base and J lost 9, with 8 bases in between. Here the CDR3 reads CASSLSVGEQFF. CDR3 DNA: TGCGCCAGCAGCTTGTCGGTCGGTGAGCAGTTCTTC.

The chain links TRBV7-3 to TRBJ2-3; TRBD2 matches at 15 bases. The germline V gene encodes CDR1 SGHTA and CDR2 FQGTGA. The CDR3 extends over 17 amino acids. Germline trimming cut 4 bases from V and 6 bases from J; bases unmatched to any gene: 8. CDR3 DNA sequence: TGTGCCAGCAGCTCAGGACTAGCGGGAGGGTCCAGGGATACGCAGTATTTT. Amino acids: CASSSGLAGGSRDTQYF. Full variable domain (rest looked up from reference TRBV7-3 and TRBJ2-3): GAGVSQTPSNKVTEKGKYVELRCDPISGHTALYWYRQSLGQGPEFLIYFQGTGAADDSGLPNDRFFAVRPEGSVSTLKIQRTERGDSAVYLCASSSGLAGGSRDTQYFGPGTRLTVL.

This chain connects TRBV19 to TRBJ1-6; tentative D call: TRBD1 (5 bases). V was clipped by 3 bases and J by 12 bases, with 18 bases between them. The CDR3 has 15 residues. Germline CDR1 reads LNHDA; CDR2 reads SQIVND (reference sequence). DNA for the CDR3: TGTGCCAGTAGTATTACGGCGGAGGGGACGAAACCCCTCCACTTT. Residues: CASSITAEGTKPLHF.

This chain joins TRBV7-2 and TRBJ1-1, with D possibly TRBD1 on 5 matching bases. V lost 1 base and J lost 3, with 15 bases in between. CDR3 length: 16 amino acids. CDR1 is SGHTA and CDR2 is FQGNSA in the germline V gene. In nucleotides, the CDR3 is TGTGCCAGCAGCTTAGGCCCCCGGGACTTACACACTGAAGCTTTCTTT. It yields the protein CASSLGPRDLHTEAFF.

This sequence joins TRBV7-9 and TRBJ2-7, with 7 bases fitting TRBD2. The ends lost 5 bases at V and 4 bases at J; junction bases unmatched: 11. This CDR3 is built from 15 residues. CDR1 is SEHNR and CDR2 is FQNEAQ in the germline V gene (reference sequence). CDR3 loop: CASSAFGGGSYEQYF. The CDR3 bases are TGTGCCAGCAGCGCCTTTGGCGGGGGTTCATACGAGCAGTACTTC.

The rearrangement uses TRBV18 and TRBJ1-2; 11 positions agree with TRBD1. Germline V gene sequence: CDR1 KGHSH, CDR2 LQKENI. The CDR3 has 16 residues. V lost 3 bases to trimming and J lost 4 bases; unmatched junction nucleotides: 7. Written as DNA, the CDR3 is TGTGCCAGCTCACCGGACAGGGGGCGCGGTGGCTATGGCTACACCTTC. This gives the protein CASSPDRGRGGYGYTF.